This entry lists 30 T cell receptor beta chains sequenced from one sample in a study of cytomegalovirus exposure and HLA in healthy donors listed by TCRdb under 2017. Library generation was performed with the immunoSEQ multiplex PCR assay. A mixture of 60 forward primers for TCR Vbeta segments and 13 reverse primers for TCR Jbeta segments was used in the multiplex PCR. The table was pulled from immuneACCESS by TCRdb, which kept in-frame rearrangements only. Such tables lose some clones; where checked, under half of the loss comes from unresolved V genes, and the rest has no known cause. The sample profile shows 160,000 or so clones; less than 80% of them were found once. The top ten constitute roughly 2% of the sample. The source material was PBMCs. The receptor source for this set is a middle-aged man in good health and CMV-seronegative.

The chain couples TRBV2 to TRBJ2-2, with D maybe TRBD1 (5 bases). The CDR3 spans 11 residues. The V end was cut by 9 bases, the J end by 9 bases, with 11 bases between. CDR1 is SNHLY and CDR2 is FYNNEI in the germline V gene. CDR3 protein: CASGAPRELFF. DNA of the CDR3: TGTGCCAGTGGGGCCCCCCGGGAGCTGTTTTTT.

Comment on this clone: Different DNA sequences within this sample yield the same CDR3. The CDR3 DNA sequence: TGCGCCAGCAGCTTGGGTGGGACTAGCACAGATACGCAGTATTTT. It is translated as CASSLGGTSTDTQYF. The V call is TRBV5-1, the J call TRBJ2-3, with D possibly matching TRBD2 (6 bases). Trimming left V 0 bases short and J 0 bases short, with 8 bases between. CDR1 and CDR2 from the germline V gene are SGHRS and YFSETQ. The CDR3 length is 15 residues.

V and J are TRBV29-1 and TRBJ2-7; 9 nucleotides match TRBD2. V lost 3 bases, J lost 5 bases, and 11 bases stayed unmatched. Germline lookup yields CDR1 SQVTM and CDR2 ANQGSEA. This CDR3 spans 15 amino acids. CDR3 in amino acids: CSVEWGSGSLHEQYF. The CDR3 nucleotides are TGCAGCGTTGAGTGGGGTAGCGGGAGCTTACACGAGCAGTACTTC.

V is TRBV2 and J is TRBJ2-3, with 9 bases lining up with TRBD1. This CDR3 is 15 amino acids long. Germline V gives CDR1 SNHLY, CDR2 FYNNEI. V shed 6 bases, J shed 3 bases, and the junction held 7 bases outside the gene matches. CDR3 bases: TGTGCCAGCAGCGACAGGGGGATCAGAACAGATACGCAGTATTTT. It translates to CASSDRGIRTDTQYF.

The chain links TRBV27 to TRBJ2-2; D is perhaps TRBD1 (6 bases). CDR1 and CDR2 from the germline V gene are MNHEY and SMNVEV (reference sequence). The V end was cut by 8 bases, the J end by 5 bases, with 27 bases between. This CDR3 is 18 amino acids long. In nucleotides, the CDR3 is TGTGCCAGCGAGGCCGCACATTGGGGGCTAGTACGTACCGGGGAGCTGTTTTTT. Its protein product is CASEAAHWGLVRTGELFF.

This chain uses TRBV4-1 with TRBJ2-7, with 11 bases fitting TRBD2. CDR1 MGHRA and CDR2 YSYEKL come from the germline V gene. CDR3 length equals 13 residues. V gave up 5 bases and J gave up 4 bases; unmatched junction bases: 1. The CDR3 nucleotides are TGCGCCAGCAGCGGGACTAGCGGATACGAGCAGTACTTC. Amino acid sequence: CASSGTSGYEQYF.

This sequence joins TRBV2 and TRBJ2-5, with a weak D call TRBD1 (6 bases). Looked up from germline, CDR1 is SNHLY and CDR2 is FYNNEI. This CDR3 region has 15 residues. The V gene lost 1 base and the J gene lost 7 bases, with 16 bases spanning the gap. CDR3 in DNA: TGTGCCAGCAGTGAAGAGGGGGTTTACAGTGGGACCCAGTACTTC. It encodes CASSEEGVYSGTQYF.

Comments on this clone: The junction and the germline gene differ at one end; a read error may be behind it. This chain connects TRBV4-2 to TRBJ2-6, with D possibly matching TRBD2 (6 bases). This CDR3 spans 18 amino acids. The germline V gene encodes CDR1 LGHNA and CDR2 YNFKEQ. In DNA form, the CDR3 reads TGTGCCAGCAGCCAATTTTCTGGGAGGCAAACTGGGGCCAACGGCCTGACTTTC. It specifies CASSQFSGRQTGANGLTF.

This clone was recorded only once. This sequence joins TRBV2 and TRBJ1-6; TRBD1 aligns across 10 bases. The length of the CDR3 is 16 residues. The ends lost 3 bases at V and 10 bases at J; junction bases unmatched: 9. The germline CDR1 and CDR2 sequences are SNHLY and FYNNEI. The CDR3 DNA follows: TGTGCCAGCAGTGACCCGACGACAGGGGGCAGATCACCCCTCCACTTT. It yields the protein CASSDPTTGGRSPLHF.

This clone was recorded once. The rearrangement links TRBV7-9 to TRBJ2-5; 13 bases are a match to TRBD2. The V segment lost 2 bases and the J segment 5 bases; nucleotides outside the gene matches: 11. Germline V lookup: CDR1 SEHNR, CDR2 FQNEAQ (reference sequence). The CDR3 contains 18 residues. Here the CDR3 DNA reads TGTGCCAGCAGCTTAAGATCCGGACTAGCGGGAGTCGGGGAGACCCAGTACTTC. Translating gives CASSLRSGLAGVGETQYF.

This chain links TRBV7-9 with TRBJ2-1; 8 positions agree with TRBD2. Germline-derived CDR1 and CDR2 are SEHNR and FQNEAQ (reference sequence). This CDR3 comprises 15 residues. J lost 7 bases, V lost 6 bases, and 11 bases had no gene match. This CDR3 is CASRPGRALPNEQFF. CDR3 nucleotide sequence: TGTGCCAGCAGACCCGGGAGGGCCCTTCCAAATGAGCAGTTCTTC.

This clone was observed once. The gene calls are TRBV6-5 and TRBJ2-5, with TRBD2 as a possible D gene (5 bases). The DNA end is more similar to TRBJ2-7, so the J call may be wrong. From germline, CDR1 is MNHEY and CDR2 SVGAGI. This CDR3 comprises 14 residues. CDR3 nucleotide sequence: TGTGCCAGCAGACCCTCCGGGGACTCCTACGAGCAGTACTTC. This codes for CASRPSGDSYEQYF.

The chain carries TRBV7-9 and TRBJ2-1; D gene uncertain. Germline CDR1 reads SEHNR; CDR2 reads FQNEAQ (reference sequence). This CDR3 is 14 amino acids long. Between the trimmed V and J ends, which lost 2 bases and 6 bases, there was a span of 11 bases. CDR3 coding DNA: TGTGCCAGCAGCTTACGAGGAGCACTCAATGAGCAGTTCTTC. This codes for CASSLRGALNEQFF.

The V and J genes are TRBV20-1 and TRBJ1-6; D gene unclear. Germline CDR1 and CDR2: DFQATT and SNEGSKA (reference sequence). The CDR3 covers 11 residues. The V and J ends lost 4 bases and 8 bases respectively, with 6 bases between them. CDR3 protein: CSAMFDSPLHF. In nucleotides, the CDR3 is TGCAGTGCTATGTTCGATTCACCCCTCCACTTT.

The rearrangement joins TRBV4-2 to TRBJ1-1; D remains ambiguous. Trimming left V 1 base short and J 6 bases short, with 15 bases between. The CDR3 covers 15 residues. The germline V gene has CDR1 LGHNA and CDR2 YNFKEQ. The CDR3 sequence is CASSQALGIGAEAFF. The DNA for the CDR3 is TGTGCCAGCAGCCAAGCCCTCGGGATCGGGGCTGAAGCTTTCTTT.

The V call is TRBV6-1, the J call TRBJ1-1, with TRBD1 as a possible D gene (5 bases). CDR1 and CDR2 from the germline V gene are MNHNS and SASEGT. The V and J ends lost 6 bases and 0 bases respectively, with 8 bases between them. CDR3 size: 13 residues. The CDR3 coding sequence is TGTGCCAGCAGGGGGCGGATGAACACTGAAGCTTTCTTT. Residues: CASRGRMNTEAFF.

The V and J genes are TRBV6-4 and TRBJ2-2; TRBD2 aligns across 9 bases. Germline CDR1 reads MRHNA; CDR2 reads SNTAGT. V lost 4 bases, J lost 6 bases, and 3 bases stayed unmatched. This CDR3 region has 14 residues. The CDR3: CASSGQREAGELFF. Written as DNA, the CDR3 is TGTGCCAGCAGTGGACAGCGGGAGGCCGGGGAGCTGTTTTTT.

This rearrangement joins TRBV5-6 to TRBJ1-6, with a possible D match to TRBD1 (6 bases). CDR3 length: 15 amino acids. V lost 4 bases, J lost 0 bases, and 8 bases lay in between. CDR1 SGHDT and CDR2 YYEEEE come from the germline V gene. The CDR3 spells CASSRGSSYNSPLHF. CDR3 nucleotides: TGTGCCAGCAGCAGGGGGAGCTCCTATAATTCACCCCTCCACTTT. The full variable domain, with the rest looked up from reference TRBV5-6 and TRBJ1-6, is DAGVTQSPTHLIKTRGQQVTLRCSPKSGHDTVSWYQQALGQGPQFIFQYYEEEERQRGNFPDRFSGHQFPNYSSELNVNALLLGDSALYLCASSRGSSYNSPLHFGNGTRLTVT.

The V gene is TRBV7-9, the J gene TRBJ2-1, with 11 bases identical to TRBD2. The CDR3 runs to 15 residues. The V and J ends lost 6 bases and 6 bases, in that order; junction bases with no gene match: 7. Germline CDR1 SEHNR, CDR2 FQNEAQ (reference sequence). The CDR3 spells CASRVIAGGGNEQFF. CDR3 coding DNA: TGTGCCAGCAGAGTTATAGCGGGAGGGGGCAATGAGCAGTTCTTC.

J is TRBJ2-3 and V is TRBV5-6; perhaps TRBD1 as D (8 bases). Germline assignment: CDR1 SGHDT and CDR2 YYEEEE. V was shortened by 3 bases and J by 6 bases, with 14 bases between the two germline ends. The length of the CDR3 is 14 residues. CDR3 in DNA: TGTGCCAGCAGCTCGACAGGGGAGGGGGATACGCAGTATTTT. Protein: CASSSTGEGDTQYF.

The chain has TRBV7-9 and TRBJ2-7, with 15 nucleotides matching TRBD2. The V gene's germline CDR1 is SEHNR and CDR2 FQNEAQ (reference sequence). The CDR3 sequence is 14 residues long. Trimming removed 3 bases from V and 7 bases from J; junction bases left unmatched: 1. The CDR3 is CASSFGLAGGEQYF. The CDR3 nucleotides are TGTGCCAGCAGCTTCGGACTAGCGGGAGGGGAGCAGTACTTC.

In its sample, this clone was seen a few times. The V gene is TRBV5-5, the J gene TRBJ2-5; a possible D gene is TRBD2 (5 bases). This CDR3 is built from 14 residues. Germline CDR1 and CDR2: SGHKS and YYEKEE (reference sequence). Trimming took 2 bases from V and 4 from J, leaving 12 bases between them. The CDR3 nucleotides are TGTGCCAGCAGCTTAGACCCGGCGGGAGAGACCCAGTACTTC. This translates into CASSLDPAGETQYF. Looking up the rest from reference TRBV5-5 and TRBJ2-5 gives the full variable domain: DAGVTQSPTHLIKTRGQQVTLRCSPISGHKSVSWYQQVLGQGPQFIFQYYEKEERGRGNFPDRFSARQFPNYSSELNVNALLLGDSALYLCASSLDPAGETQYFGPGTRLLVL.

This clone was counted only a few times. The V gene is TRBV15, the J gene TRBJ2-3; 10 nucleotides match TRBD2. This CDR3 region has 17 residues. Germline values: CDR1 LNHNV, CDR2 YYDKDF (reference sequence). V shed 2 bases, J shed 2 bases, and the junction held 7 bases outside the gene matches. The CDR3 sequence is CATSRPKREGPTDTQYF. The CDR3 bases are TGTGCCACCAGCAGACCTAAGCGGGAGGGCCCCACAGATACGCAGTATTTT. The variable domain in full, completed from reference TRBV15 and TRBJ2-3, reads DAMVIQNPRYQVTQFGKPVTLSCSQTLNHNVMYWYQQKSSQAPKLLFHYYDKDFNNEADTPDNFQSRRPNTSFCFLDIRSPGLGDTAMYLCATSRPKREGPTDTQYFGPGTRLTVL.

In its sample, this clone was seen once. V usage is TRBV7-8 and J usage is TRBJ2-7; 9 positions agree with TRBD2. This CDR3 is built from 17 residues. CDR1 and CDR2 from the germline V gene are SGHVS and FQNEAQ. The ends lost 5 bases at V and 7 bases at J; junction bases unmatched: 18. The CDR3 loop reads CASSPSAGGRALHEQYF. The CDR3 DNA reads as TGTGCCAGCAGCCCTTCGGCTGGCGGGAGGGCCCTGCATGAGCAGTACTTC. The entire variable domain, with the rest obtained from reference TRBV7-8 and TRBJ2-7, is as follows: GAGVSQSPRYKVAKRGQDVALRCDPISGHVSLFWYQQALGQGPEFLTYFQNEAQLDKSGLPSDRFFAERPEGSVSTLKIQRTQQEDSAVYLCASSPSAGGRALHEQYFGPGTRLTVT.

The CDR3 DNA is TGTGCCATCAGTACAGGGGGTGACTACGAGCAGTACTTC. Translation: CAISTGGDYEQYF. V gene TRBV10-3 combines with J gene TRBJ2-7; 8 nucleotides match TRBD1. Germline CDR1 is ENHRY and CDR2 is SYGVKD. The CDR3 has 13 residues. Trimming cost V 5 bases and J 3 bases; bases outside gene matches: 3.

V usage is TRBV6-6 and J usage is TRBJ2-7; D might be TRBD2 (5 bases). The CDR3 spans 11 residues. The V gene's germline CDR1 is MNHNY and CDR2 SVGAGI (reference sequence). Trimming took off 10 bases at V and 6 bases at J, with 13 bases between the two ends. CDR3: CATREGPEQYF. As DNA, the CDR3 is TGTGCCACCCGAGAGGGTCCCGAGCAGTACTTC.

Written as DNA, the CDR3 is TGTGCCAGCAGTGCGGGTGCGGGTGATTCACCCCTCCACTTT. Translated: CASSAGAGDSPLHF. This rearrangement joins TRBV25-1 to TRBJ1-6, with D unclear. Germline V CDR1 and CDR2: MGHDK, SYGVNS. The CDR3 totals 14 residues. V shed 4 bases and J shed 8 bases, with 12 bases lying between them.

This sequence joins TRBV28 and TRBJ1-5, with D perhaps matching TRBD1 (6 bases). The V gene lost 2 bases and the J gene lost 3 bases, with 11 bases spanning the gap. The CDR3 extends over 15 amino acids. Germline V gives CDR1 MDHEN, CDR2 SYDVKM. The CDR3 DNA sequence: TGTGCCAGCAGTTTAACTGGACAGTTCAATCAGCCCCAGCATTTT. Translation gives CASSLTGQFNQPQHF.

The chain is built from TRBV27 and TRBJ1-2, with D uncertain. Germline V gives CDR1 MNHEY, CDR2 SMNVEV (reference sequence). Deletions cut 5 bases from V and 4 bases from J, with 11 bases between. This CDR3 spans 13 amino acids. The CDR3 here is CASSPVNSYGYTF. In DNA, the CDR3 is TGTGCCAGCAGTCCCGTCAACTCCTATGGCTACACCTTC.

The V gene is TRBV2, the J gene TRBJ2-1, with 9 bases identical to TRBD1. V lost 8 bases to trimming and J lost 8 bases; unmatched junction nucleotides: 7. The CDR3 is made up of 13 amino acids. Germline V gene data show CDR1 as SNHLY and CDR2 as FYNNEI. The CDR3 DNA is TGTGCCAGCCTGGACAGGGGAATCGATGAGCAGTTCTTC. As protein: CASLDRGIDEQFF.